These T cell receptor beta chains were read from a single sample in a study of blood T cell repertoires in COVID-19. The data were produced by immunoSEQ multiplex PCR, yet TCRdb's version contains in-frame clones alone and is incomplete. The data show 140,000 to 150,000 clones, with roughly 84% seen just once and 5.8% held by the top ten. Sequenced material: PBMCs or T cells enriched from blood (not recorded which). These receptors originate from a woman between 45 and 60 years old who had been exposed to COVID-19. Both conserved end residues are part of each CDR3.

j_call v_call cdr3_aa
TRBJ1-5 TRBV7-9 CASGTGGNQPQHF
TRBJ2-1 TRBV15 CATSRGSLTRRNEQFF
TRBJ1-1 TRBV19 CASSILFRDREAFF
TRBJ2-7 TRBV18 CASSPGTASGGNTYEQYF
TRBJ2-4 TRBV9 CASSVASMDIQYF
TRBJ2-2 TRBV24-1 CATSDPIAGRTGELFF
TRBJ1-2 TRBV6-5 CASATGAADGAYTF
TRBJ1-1 TRBV7-2 CASSLKSGTEAFF
TRBJ2-1 TRBV5-1 CASSFLRVNEQFF
TRBJ2-6 TRBV7-8 CASRSTGGGANVLTF
TRBJ1-6 TRBV19 CASSGGRLSGNSPLHF
TRBJ1-1 TRBV11-2 CASSPRAEAFF